This record looks at one TCR beta chain sequence and its context. The antigen it binds to is not known. Nothing much larger sits one base from this clone, and base qualities are not available. The data derive from a study of blood T cell repertoires in COVID-19 (TCRdb year 2020). Background for the entire study: Samples covering the acute and convalescent phases of COVID-19 were provided by collaborators in the United States, Italy and Spain. The material from the prospective study consisted of cDNA or gDNA derived from T cells, B-cell-depleted T cells, or PBMCs. Deeply sampled blood TCRbeta repertoires from subjects exposed to, actively infected with, or recovered from COVID-19 were included in the dataset. A freely available public database, intended as a resource for researchers studying the immune response to SARS-CoV-2, is where the repertoires were released. Samples were obtained from the ongoing ImmuneRACE study (first 160 participants) and from about 1,300 subjects provided by 6 global collaborators. A de-identified subject ID, COVID-19 status, age in years and sex were almost always included in the sample metadata. Where HLA class I and class II types were available, the types were taken from metadata supplied by the sample provider, not from assay-based typing. What the work shows at the level of the full study, not this receptor alone: The amount of clinical and demographic metadata varied by source and participant and was provided uncurated.

Participants in the prospective study were aged about 18 to 95 years, lived in under 30 United States geographic areas, and enrolled through a virtual design. To assign participants to cohorts, the prospective study relied on clinical history that participants themselves reported in a screening survey and a study questionnaire. Mobile phlebotomists in the prospective study collected whole blood, serum and a nasopharyngeal or oropharyngeal swab from every participant. Additional blood draws and questionnaires over an approximately two-month period could optionally be provided by prospective study participants. Before DNA extraction, blood samples from the prospective study were shipped at room temperature or frozen. For this chain, trimming is 3 bases at the V end and 7 bases at the J end, and the number of junction bases without a gene match is 10. The germline V gene specifies SGDLS as CDR1 and YYNGEE as CDR2. The CDR3 goes from the cysteine to the phenylalanine over 15 residues. CDR3 DNA only is kept here, 45 bases in frame from base 1.

TCRbeta CDR3 regions were amplified from genomic DNA by means of the immunoSEQ Assay, a bias-controlled multiplex PCR. On the study's bioinformatics: The number of nucleated cells in each sample was estimated from the amplification of reference gene primers within the assay. Sequence reads were collapsed and filtered to measure the absolute abundance of every unique TCRbeta CDR3 rearrangement. For each sample, productive Simpson clonality was calculated as the square root of Simpson's diversity index across productive rearrangements. This is the immuneACCESS table as TCRdb keeps it, with only in-frame sequences that have V and J called. A part of the clones is gone; compared with another copy, unresolved V genes explain less than half, and the rest is unexplained. V and J calls and clone size are copied from that table; D and trimming were computed from the DNA. The sample has about 270,000 clones on record, 70% to 90% of them singletons. 4.1% of the sample goes to the ten largest clones.

The sequenced material came from PBMCs or T cells enriched from blood (not recorded which). The chain uses TRBV9 and TRBJ2-7; TRBD1 lines up with 10 middle nucleotides. The clonotype was recovered from a woman aged 25 to 45 with acute COVID-19. The DNA sequence is given as TGTGCCAGCAGCGAGGGACCAGCGGGACAGGGGGAGCAGTACTTC. This gives the protein CASSEGPAGQGEQYF.